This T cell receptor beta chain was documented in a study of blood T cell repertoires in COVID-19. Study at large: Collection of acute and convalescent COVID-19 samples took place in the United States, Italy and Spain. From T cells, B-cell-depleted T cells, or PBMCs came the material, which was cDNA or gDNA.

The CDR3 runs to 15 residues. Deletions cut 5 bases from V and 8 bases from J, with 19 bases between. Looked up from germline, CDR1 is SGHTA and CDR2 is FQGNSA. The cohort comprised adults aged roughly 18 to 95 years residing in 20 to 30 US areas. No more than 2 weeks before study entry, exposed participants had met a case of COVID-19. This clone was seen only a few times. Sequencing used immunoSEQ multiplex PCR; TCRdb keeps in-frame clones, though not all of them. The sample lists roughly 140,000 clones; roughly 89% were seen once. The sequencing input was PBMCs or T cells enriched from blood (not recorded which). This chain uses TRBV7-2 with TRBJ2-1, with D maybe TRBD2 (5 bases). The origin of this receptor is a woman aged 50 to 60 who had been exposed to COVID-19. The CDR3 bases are TGTGCCAGCAGCACCCGGGCCGCGGGTCTCGATGAGCAGTTCTTC. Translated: CASSTRAAGLDEQFF.